This entry is about one T cell receptor beta chain. Its antigen is still unknown. Profiling relied on immunoSEQ multiplex PCR, and the TCRdb table lists in-frame clones only, not all of them. The table includes some 130,000 clones, 75% to 80% detected once. Genomic DNA for TCR beta libraries, around 2 micrograms, came from cryopreserved PBMCs. These data come from a study of cytotoxic CD8 clonotypes in ibrutinib-treated CLL. In the study overall: By median around 70 months, roughly twelve had progressed and around 15 stayed remitted; responses had been 2 complete and approximately 24 partial. Findings and caveats of the study: Clonality was higher at ibrutinib response and returned toward baseline at progression. Clonotypes that were public were uncommon, and they contracted or stayed stable on treatment.

Per germline, CDR1 SQVTM and CDR2 ANQGSEA. Trimming left V 4 bases short and J 5 bases short, with 14 bases between. There are 13 residues in the CDR3. This clonotype was obtained from a human donor with chronic lymphocytic leukemia. The chain employs TRBV29-1 and TRBJ1-2; D unclear. The input for sequencing was PBMCs, taken after 24 months of ibrutinib treatment. Here the CDR3 reads CSVGQDGGYGYTF. CDR3 in DNA: TGCAGCGTTGGGCAGGACGGTGGATATGGCTACACCTTC.